A single sample gave rise to the 32 T cell receptor beta chains below, sequenced in a study of blood T cell repertoires in COVID-19. The repertoire was sequenced with immunoSEQ multiplex PCR; TCRdb's copy has only in-frame clones and lacks some. The sample gives about 210,000 clones, 83% of which show up once; roughly 2.9% is in the top ten. Sequences were obtained from peripheral blood. The source of these receptors is a man aged 50-59 years with active or convalescent COVID-19.

The chain couples TRBV30 to TRBJ1-1; tentative D call: TRBD1 (5 bases). V was trimmed by 1 base and J by 3 bases, leaving 9 bases between them. This CDR3 is 13 amino acids long. Germline-derived CDR1 and CDR2 are GTSNPN and SVGIG (reference sequence). The CDR3 sequence: CAWSGRGDTEAFF. Written as DNA, the CDR3 is TGTGCCTGGAGTGGTAGGGGCGACACTGAAGCTTTCTTT.

Regarding this clone: This CDR3 is also generated by other DNA sequences in the sample. CDR3 nucleotide sequence: TGTGCCAGCAGCGTAGGCGGGGGACAAGAGACCCAGTACTTC. This translates into CASSVGGGQETQYF. The rearrangement uses TRBV9 and TRBJ2-5; 7 bases are shared with TRBD2. The CDR3 loop spans 14 amino acids. J was trimmed by 2 bases and V by 0 bases; bases with no gene match: 1. Germline CDR1 is SGDLS and CDR2 is YYNGEE.

This clone was seen a handful of times. The chain recombines TRBV4-2 with TRBJ2-1; 8 bases map to TRBD2. Looked up from germline, CDR1 is LGHNA and CDR2 is YNFKEQ. The J segment lost 16 bases and the V segment lost 0 bases, leaving 17 bases of the junction unmatched. This CDR3 comprises 16 residues. Written as DNA, the CDR3 is TGTGCCAGCAGCCAAGATCTGTGGGGTGTGAGCGGGAGATCCTTCTTC. Residues: CASSQDLWGVSGRSFF.

The chain employs TRBV18 and TRBJ2-7; 9 bases fit TRBD1. Germline assignment: CDR1 KGHSH and CDR2 LQKENI. CDR3 length equals 16 residues. J lost 5 bases, V lost 3 bases, and 11 bases had no gene match. The CDR3 is CASSPVGDRVGHEQYF. DNA of the CDR3: TGTGCCAGCTCACCGGTGGGGGACAGGGTCGGGCACGAGCAGTACTTC.

In its sample, this clone was seen once. The chain has TRBV25-1 and TRBJ1-1; perhaps TRBD1 as D (5 bases). Germline CDR1 MGHDK, CDR2 SYGVNS. The CDR3 totals 15 residues. V was pared by 1 base and J by 6 bases, with 15 bases between. CDR3 residues: CASSESPGGGAEAFF. The CDR3, as DNA: TGTGCCAGCAGTGAATCCCCCGGGGGTGGTGCTGAAGCTTTCTTT.

The chain is built from TRBV4-1 and TRBJ2-7; D is perhaps TRBD2 (6 bases). The CDR3 runs 15 residues. Trimming took 10 bases from V and 6 from J, leaving 25 bases between them. Per the germline V gene, CDR1 is MGHRA and CDR2 is YSYEKL. This CDR3 is CATRAGPGTLGEQYF. Here the CDR3 DNA reads TGCGCCACTCGAGCCGGACCAGGGACTCTGGGCGAGCAGTACTTC.

There are a few counts of this clone. V is TRBV27 and J is TRBJ2-7; 7 positions agree with TRBD2. CDR3 length equals 14 residues. V shed 6 bases, J shed 4 bases, and the junction held 9 bases outside the gene matches. Germline assignment: CDR1 MNHEY and CDR2 SMNVEV (reference sequence). The CDR3 sequence is CASSIIAAGYEQYF. CDR3 coding DNA: TGTGCCAGCAGCATAATTGCAGCGGGGTACGAGCAGTACTTC.

The V and J genes are TRBV27 and TRBJ2-7; no definite D call. V lost 4 bases and J 4 bases, leaving 17 bases between the germline ends. The CDR3 has 15 residues. CDR1 MNHEY and CDR2 SMNVEV come from the germline V gene (reference sequence). CDR3 coding DNA: TGTGCCAGCAGTTCACGCCTAATCGCCGGGTACGAGCAGTACTTC. Residues: CASSSRLIAGYEQYF.

J is TRBJ1-1 and V is TRBV27, with D possibly matching TRBD1 (6 bases). The CDR3 loop spans 16 amino acids. The V end was cut by 6 bases, the J end by 0 bases, with 17 bases between. CDR1 is MNHEY and CDR2 is SMNVEV in the germline V gene (reference sequence). The DNA of the CDR3 is TGTGCCAGCAGGCCCCGAGGGGGGGGGATGAACACTGAAGCTTTCTTT. Its protein product is CASRPRGGGMNTEAFF.

The CDR3 DNA reads TGTGCCAGTAAAGACAGGAGGAGTAATAGCAATCAGCCCCAGCATTTT. As protein: CASKDRRSNSNQPQHF. V is TRBV19 and J is TRBJ1-5, with TRBD1 as a possible D gene (6 bases). This CDR3 has 16 amino acids. The V end lost 7 bases, the J end lost 0 bases, and 16 bases lay between the germline ends. CDR1 is LNHDA, CDR2 SQIVND, per germline (reference sequence).

The rearrangement links TRBV6-5 to TRBJ1-1; 11 bases are a match to TRBD1. Losses at the gene ends were 5 bases for V and 5 bases for J; bases not matched to a gene: 7. Per the germline V gene, CDR1 is MNHEY and CDR2 is SVGAGI. This CDR3 has 15 amino acids. In nucleotides, the CDR3 is TGTGCCAGCAGTCGGGGGGACAGGGGGAGGACTGAAGCTTTCTTT. Its protein product is CASSRGDRGRTEAFF.

The V call is TRBV2, the J call TRBJ1-1, with D perhaps matching TRBD1 (6 bases). Germline V gene lookup returns CDR1 SNHLY and CDR2 FYNNEI. This CDR3 has 14 residues. V lost 6 bases and J 6 bases, leaving 17 bases between the germline ends. CDR3 bases: TGTGCCAGCAGCTTACTACAGACAGGATCTGAAGCTTTCTTT. Its protein product is CASSLLQTGSEAFF.

The CDR3 DNA reads as TGTGCCAGCAGTCCGCTAATGAACACTGAAGCTTTCTTT. Translation gives CASSPLMNTEAFF. The chain recombines TRBV28 with TRBJ1-1, with D unresolved. Trimming cost V 5 bases and J 0 bases, with 7 bases left between them. Per the germline V gene, CDR1 is MDHEN and CDR2 is SYDVKM. This CDR3 comprises 13 residues.

The rearrangement links TRBV7-8 to TRBJ1-3; 10 bases match TRBD1. V gave up 1 base and J gave up 2 bases; unmatched junction bases: 5. Germline V gene sequence: CDR1 SGHVS, CDR2 FQNEAQ. The CDR3 length is 17 residues. The CDR3 DNA follows: TGTGCCAGCAGCTTAGAGAGACAGGGGGCACCTGGAAACACCATATATTTT. Translating it yields CASSLERQGAPGNTIYF.

This chain connects TRBV10-3 to TRBJ1-6; 9 positions agree with TRBD1. The CDR3 has 15 residues. Germline CDR1 reads ENHRY; CDR2 reads SYGVKD. Trimming cost V 11 bases and J 10 bases; bases outside gene matches: 15. CDR3 sequence reads: CARVGGTGKGSPLHF. In DNA, the CDR3 is TGTGCCCGAGTTGGAGGGACAGGGAAAGGATCACCCCTCCACTTT.

V usage is TRBV15 and J usage is TRBJ1-5; possible D gene TRBD1, 5 bases. CDR1 and CDR2 from the germline V gene are LNHNV and YYDKDF (reference sequence). Trimming cost V 2 bases and J 3 bases, with 17 bases left between them. The CDR3 is 17 residues long. DNA of the CDR3: TGTGCCACCAGCAGAATATCCTTAGGACATACCAATCAGCCCCAGCATTTT. As protein: CATSRISLGHTNQPQHF. The whole variable domain, filled in from reference TRBV15 and TRBJ1-5, reads DAMVIQNPRYQVTQFGKPVTLSCSQTLNHNVMYWYQQKSSQAPKLLFHYYDKDFNNEADTPDNFQSRRPNTSFCFLDIRSPGLGDTAMYLCATSRISLGHTNQPQHFGDGTRLSIL.

This clone showed up just once. The CDR3 DNA sequence: TGCGCCAGCAGCCAGACTAGCGGCTTCACAGATACGCAGTATTTT. This gives the protein CASSQTSGFTDTQYF. The J gene is TRBJ2-3, the V gene TRBV4-1, with 9 positions matching TRBD2. The junction had 3 bases not matched to a gene; V was cut back by 3 bases and J by 2 bases. CDR3 length: 15 amino acids. Looked up from germline, CDR1 is MGHRA and CDR2 is YSYEKL.

This chain's CDR3 is CASSPTGGASGTGELFF. DNA for the CDR3: TGCGCCAGCAGCCCAACGGGTGGCGCCAGTGGCACCGGGGAGCTGTTTTTT. V and J are TRBV5-1 and TRBJ2-2; no definite D call. V was pared by 4 bases and J by 4 bases, with 20 bases between. The CDR3 has 17 amino acids. Germline-derived CDR1 and CDR2 are SGHRS and YFSETQ.

This sequence joins TRBV19 and TRBJ2-3, with TRBD2 matching 7 bases. Germline values: CDR1 LNHDA, CDR2 SQIVND (reference sequence). Losses at the gene ends were 9 bases for V and 3 bases for J; bases not matched to a gene: 9. The CDR3 contains 14 residues. The CDR3 sequence: CASIGGSITDTQYF. The DNA for the CDR3 is TGTGCCAGCATTGGCGGGAGTATTACAGATACGCAGTATTTT.

This clone was seen a handful of times. V and J are TRBV12-3 or TRBV12-4 and TRBJ2-2; a weak D match, TRBD1 (6 bases). The CDR3 loop spans 12 amino acids. V was trimmed by 2 bases and J by 8 bases, leaving 6 bases between them. The CDR3 sequence: CASSLRGGELFF. The CDR3 coding sequence is TGTGCCAGCAGTTTAAGGGGGGGGGAGCTGTTTTTT.

This chain links TRBV7-6 with TRBJ2-3; D may be TRBD1 (6 bases). The germline V gene encodes CDR1 SGHVS and CDR2 FNYEAQ. The V and J ends lost 3 bases and 0 bases respectively, with 7 bases between them. The CDR3 spans 14 residues. CDR3 nucleotide sequence: TGTGCCAGCAGCTTGGACAGCAGCACAGATACGCAGTATTTT. This translates into CASSLDSSTDTQYF.

V gene TRBV27 combines with J gene TRBJ1-3; 7 bases are a match to TRBD1. Germline loops: CDR1 MNHEY, CDR2 SMNVEV (reference sequence). This CDR3 has 20 residues. Trimming at V came to 1 base and at J to 0 bases, leaving 15 bases not matched to a gene. The CDR3 here is CASSLWGQTPHVFSGNTIYF. In DNA, the CDR3 is TGTGCCAGCAGTTTATGGGGACAGACACCTCACGTTTTCTCTGGAAACACCATATATTTT.

The gene calls are TRBV10-3 and TRBJ2-3, with a weak D call TRBD2 (5 bases). This CDR3 is built from 13 residues. Looked up from germline, CDR1 is ENHRY and CDR2 is SYGVKD. Between the trimmed V and J ends, which lost 6 bases and 2 bases, there was a span of 9 bases. The CDR3 DNA sequence: TGTGCCATCAGGAGCGGCCTCACAGATACGCAGTATTTT. Amino acid sequence: CAIRSGLTDTQYF.

The chain is built from TRBV29-1 and TRBJ2-3, with 10 bases fitting TRBD2. V was pared by 6 bases and J by 2 bases, with 2 bases of the junction left unmatched. The CDR3 consists of 13 residues. Germline V gives CDR1 SQVTM, CDR2 ANQGSEA. The CDR3 reads CSVGLAVTDTQYF. CDR3 coding DNA: TGCAGCGTCGGACTAGCGGTCACAGATACGCAGTATTTT.

V is TRBV27 and J is TRBJ1-6, with 10 bases identical to TRBD1. Germline CDR1 and CDR2: MNHEY and SMNVEV (reference sequence). The CDR3 has 16 residues. Trimming removed 4 bases from V and 9 bases from J; junction bases left unmatched: 9. Here the CDR3 DNA reads TGTGCCAGCAGTTCACCGACAGGGGGCGCGGGTTCACCCCTCCACTTT. Protein sequence: CASSSPTGGAGSPLHF.

This clone turned up a few times. This sequence joins TRBV29-1 and TRBJ1-2; possibly TRBD1 for D (5 bases). CDR1 SQVTM and CDR2 ANQGSEA come from the germline V gene. V lost 7 bases and J 7 bases, leaving 25 bases between the germline ends. CDR3 size: 15 residues. CDR3 DNA: TGCAGCGCCACCCTTCCAGGGAGGGGATTCGGTGGCTACACCTTC. Translation: CSATLPGRGFGGYTF.

The chain employs TRBV25-1 and TRBJ2-1; perhaps TRBD2 as D (6 bases). There are 14 residues in the CDR3. Germline CDR1 MGHDK, CDR2 SYGVNS. V lost 4 bases to trimming and J lost 7 bases, with 14 bases between them. The CDR3 nucleotides are TGTGCCAGCAGTGCAACCTCGGGGGTTAATGAGCAGTTCTTC. Translating it yields CASSATSGVNEQFF.

The chain is built from TRBV7-9 and TRBJ1-2; D is unclear. CDR1 is SEHNR and CDR2 is FQNEAQ in the germline V gene (reference sequence). CDR3 size: 14 residues. V gave up 3 bases and J gave up 7 bases, with 15 bases separating them. This CDR3 is CASSLAGGRSGYTF. In DNA form, the CDR3 reads TGTGCCAGCAGCTTGGCCGGAGGAAGGAGTGGCTACACCTTC.

The chain carries TRBV2 and TRBJ2-1, with TRBD1 identical over 8 bases. The CDR3 extends over 15 amino acids. Germline assignment: CDR1 SNHLY and CDR2 FYNNEI. V trimming: 6 bases; J trimming: 3 bases; junction bases outside the gene matches: 7. CDR3 protein: CASRAGGLHYNEQFF. Here the CDR3 DNA reads TGTGCCAGCAGGGCAGGGGGCCTACACTACAATGAGCAGTTCTTC.

The rearrangement links TRBV19 to TRBJ1-2; D remains unclear. Deletions cut 7 bases from V and 0 bases from J, with 15 bases between. Germline V gives CDR1 LNHDA, CDR2 SQIVND (reference sequence). The CDR3 totals 15 residues. Here the CDR3 reads CASTPVGVPNYGYTF. CDR3 nucleotides: TGTGCCAGTACCCCCGTGGGAGTTCCTAACTATGGCTACACCTTC.

The chain carries TRBV27 and TRBJ2-1; 12 nucleotides align to TRBD2. The J segment lost 5 bases and the V segment lost 3 bases, leaving 17 bases of the junction unmatched. Germline V lookup: CDR1 MNHEY, CDR2 SMNVEV (reference sequence). This CDR3 region has 20 residues. DNA for the CDR3: TGTGCCAGCAGTTTTCGTTCGTCTAGCGGGGGGGCCTTTTCCGACAATGAGCAGTTCTTC. Protein sequence: CASSFRSSSGGAFSDNEQFF.

The CDR3 nucleotides are TGTGCCAGCTCACCAGAGGGTGGGGGCCCAGATACGCAGTATTTT. As protein: CASSPEGGGPDTQYF. The rearrangement joins TRBV18 to TRBJ2-3; TRBD1 is a possible D gene (6 bases). Germline V lookup: CDR1 KGHSH, CDR2 LQKENI. This CDR3 has 15 residues. V lost 2 bases and J 4 bases, leaving 13 bases between the germline ends.